These T cell receptor beta chains were read from a single sample in a study of shared clonotypes between healthy human individuals. The protocol was immunoSEQ multiplex PCR, while the TCRdb copy is restricted to in-frame clones and leaves out a portion. Here the sample spans around 620,000 clones, approximately 95% being singletons. Source material: naive CD8+ T cells sorted from blood. Every receptor here comes from a woman in her 30s in good health. The conserved cysteine and the conserved F or W are not part of the CDR3 here. Fields, in order: J gene, V gene, CDR3 protein.

>-|TRBV7-6
ASSLEDRDFSYEQY
>TRBJ2-2|TRBV30
AWRARGATGELF
>TRBJ2-7|TRBV7-9
ASSFSPYEQY
>TRBJ2-1|TRBV4-1
ASSQDTGQGRDEQF
>TRBJ1-5|TRBV18
ASSPGRSGEARQPQH
>TRBJ2-3|TRBV27
ASSFGWGADTQY
>TRBJ2-3|TRBV6-5
ASSYELRGADTQY
>TRBJ1-5|TRBV28
ASSYINQPQH
>TRBJ2-5|TRBV11-2
ASRVGQGQETQY
>TRBJ2-7|TRBV19
ATSGGYEQY
>TRBJ2-7|TRBV10-3
AISEPGGEPYEQY
>TRBJ2-7|TRBV10-1
ASSESGGAEQY
>TRBJ2-1|TRBV27
ASSLAGAGEQF
>TRBJ2-7|TRBV7-6
ASSTGTNSYEQY
>TRBJ2-1|TRBV27
ASSPLNEGEQF
>TRBJ2-1|TRBV27
ASSLFGGPLGNEQF
>TRBJ2-5|TRBV2
ASRGLAGETQY
>TRBJ2-2|TRBV27
ASSLLAGDRTGELF
>TRBJ2-7|TRBV15
ATSDLGGYEQY
>TRBJ2-1|TRBV7-9
ASSIGGQGANEQF
>TRBJ2-1|TRBV9
ASSPGGAARNEQF
>TRBJ1-1|TRBV7-9
ASSRPQGQYTEAF
>TRBJ2-5|TRBV11-2
ASSLETGGLETQY
>TRBJ2-7|TRBV7-9
ALGNSVTYEQY
>TRBJ1-1|TRBV19
ASSIGQKNRARDTEAF
>TRBJ2-1|TRBV9
ANSVDRGLTYNEQF
>-|TRBV5-1
ASSPGTSAQDEQY
>TRBJ2-1|TRBV7-9
ASRTGTTEGNEQF
>TRBJ2-1|TRBV30
AWTARHNEQF
>TRBJ2-7|TRBV28
ASSLRYEQY
>TRBJ2-7|TRBV15
ATSRPSSSGFYEQY
>TRBJ1-1|TRBV10-3
AISEAGLQNTEAF
>TRBJ2-7|TRBV20-1
SARGGPEQY
>TRBJ2-1|TRBV4-1
ASSSHQTRAEQF
>TRBJ2-1|TRBV2
ASTWTSPDNEQF
>TRBJ2-6|TRBV6-6
ASRPSGANVLT
>TRBJ2-2|TRBV28
ASSLTPSTGELF
>TRBJ2-1|TRBV19
ASSTPIYEYEQF
>TRBJ2-1|TRBV15
ATSSSDGLAVINEQF
>TRBJ2-7|TRBV11-2
ASSFSGRHEQY
>TRBJ2-5|TRBV7-2
ASSSWTSGRVGETQY
>-|TRBV14
ASSMGLPSSYEQY
>TRBJ2-1|TRBV10-1
ASSERNNREQF
>TRBJ2-1|TRBV6-4
ASSDSLASEQF
>TRBJ2-7|TRBV4-1
ASSSGDDLYNHEQY
>TRBJ2-7|TRBV18
ASSDPLADYEQY
>TRBJ1-2|TRBV21-1
ASVLRDRGRRAYGYT
>TRBJ2-1|TRBV14
ASSQGVSGGLFYNEQF
>TRBJ2-3|TRBV30
AWIDGGSDTQY
>TRBJ2-1|TRBV7-8
ASSLVGPGYVSYNEQF
>TRBJ2-7|TRBV2
ASSDGTSGNEQY
>TRBJ2-3|TRBV6-1
ASSGALAGATTDTQY
>TRBJ2-1|TRBV19
ASSDSQGPISLLNEQF
>TRBJ2-7|TRBV6-6
ASSYSTSATYEQY
>TRBJ2-5|TRBV15
ATSHEFSGGLEGTQY